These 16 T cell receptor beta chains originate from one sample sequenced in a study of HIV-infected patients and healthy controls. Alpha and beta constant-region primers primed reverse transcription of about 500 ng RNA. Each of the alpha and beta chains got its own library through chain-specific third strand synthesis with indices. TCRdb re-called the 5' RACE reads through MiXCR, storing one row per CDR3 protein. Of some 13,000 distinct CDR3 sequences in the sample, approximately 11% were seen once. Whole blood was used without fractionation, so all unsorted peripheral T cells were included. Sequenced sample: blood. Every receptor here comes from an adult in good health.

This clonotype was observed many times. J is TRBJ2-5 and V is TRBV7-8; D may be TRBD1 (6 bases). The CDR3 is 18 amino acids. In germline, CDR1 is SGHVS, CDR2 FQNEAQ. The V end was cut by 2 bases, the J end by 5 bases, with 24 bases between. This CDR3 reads CASSLRTFTHGGVETQYF. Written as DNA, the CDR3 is TGTGCCAGCAGCTTACGGACATTCACCCATGGGGGCGTGGAGACCCAGTACTTC.

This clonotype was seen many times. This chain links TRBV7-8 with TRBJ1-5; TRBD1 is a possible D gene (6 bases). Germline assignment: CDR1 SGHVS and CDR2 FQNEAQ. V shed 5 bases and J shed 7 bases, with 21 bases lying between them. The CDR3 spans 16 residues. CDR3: CASSPMRVGGSQPQHF. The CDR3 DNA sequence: TGTGCCAGCAGCCCCATGCGTGTAGGGGGGTCCCAGCCCCAGCATTTT.

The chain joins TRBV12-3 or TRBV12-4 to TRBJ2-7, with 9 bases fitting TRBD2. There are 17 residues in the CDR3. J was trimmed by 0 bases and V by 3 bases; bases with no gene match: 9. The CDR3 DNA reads TGTGCCAGCAGTTTTTCCCCGACTAGCGGAGTCTCCTACGAGCAGTACTTC. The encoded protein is CASSFSPTSGVSYEQYF.

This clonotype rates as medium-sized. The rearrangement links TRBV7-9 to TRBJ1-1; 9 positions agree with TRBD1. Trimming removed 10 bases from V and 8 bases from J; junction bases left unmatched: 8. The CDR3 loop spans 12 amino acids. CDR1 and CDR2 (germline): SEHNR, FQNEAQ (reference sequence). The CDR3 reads CATKGQGLEAFF. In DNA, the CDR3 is TGTGCCACCAAGGGACAGGGCCTAGAAGCTTTCTTT.

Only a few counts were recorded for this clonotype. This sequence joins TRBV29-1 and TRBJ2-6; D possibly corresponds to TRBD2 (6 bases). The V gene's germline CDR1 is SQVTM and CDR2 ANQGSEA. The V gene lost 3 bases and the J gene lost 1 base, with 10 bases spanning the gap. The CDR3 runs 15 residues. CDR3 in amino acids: CSVEEGPSGANVLTF. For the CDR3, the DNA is TGCAGCGTTGAGGAGGGTCCTTCTGGGGCCAACGTCCTGACTTTC. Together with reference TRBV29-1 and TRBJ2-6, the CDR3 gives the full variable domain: SAVISQKPSRDICQRGTSLTIQCQVDSQVTMMFWYRQQPGQSLTLIATANQGSEATYESGFVIDKFPISRPNLTFSTLTVSNMSPEDSSIYLCSVEEGPSGANVLTFGAGSRLTVL.

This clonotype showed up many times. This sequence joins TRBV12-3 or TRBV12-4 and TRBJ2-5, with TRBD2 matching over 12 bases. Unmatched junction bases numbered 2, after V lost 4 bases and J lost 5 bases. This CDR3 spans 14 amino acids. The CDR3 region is CASSWTSGTETQYF. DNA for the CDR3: TGTGCCAGCAGTTGGACTAGCGGGACGGAGACCCAGTACTTC.

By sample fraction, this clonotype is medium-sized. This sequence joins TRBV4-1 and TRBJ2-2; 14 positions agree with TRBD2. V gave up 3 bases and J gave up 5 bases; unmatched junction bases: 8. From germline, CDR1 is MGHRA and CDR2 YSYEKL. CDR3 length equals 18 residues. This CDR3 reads CASSQGGLAGVGTGELFF. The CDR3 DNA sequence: TGCGCCAGCAGCCAGGGGGGACTAGCGGGAGTAGGGACCGGGGAGCTGTTTTTT.

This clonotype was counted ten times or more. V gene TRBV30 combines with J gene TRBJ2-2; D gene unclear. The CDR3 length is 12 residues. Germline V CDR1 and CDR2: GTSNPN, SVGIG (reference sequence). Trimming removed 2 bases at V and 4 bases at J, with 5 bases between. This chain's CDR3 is CAWSWVTGELFF. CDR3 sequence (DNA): TGTGCCTGGAGTTGGGTCACCGGGGAGCTGTTTTTT. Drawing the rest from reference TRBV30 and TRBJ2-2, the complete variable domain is SQTIHQWPATLVQPVGSPLSLECTVEGTSNPNLYWYRQAAGRGLQLLFYSVGIGQISSEVPQNLSASRPQDRQFILSSKKLLLSDSGFYLCAWSWVTGELFFGEGSRLTVL.

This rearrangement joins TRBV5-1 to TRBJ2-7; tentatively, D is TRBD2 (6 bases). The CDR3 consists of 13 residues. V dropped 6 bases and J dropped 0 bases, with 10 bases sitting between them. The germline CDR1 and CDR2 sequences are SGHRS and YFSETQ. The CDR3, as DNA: TGCGCCAGCAACCCCGGGAGCTCCTACGAGCAGTACTTC. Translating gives CASNPGSSYEQYF.

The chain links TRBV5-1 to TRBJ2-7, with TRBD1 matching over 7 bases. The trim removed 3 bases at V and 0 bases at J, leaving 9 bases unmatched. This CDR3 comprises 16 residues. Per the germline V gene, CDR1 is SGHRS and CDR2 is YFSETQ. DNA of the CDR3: TGCGCCAGCAGCTCCAAGGGACAGATCAGCTCCTACGAGCAGTACTTC. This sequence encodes CASSSKGQISSYEQYF.

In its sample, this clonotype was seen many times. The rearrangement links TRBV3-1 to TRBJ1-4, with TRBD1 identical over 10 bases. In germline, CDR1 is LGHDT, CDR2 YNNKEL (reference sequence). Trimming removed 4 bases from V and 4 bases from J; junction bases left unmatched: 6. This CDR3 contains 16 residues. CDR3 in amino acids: CASSPRDRGFNEKLFF. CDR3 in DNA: TGTGCCAGCAGCCCCCGGGACAGGGGCTTTAATGAAAAACTGTTTTTT.

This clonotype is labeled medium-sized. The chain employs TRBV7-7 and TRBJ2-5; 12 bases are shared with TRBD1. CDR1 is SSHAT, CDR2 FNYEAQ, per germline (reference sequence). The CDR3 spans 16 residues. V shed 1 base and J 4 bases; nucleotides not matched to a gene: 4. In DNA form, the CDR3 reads TGTGCCAGCAGCTTAGAGGGGACAGGGGGCATAGAGACCCAGTACTTC. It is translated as CASSLEGTGGIETQYF. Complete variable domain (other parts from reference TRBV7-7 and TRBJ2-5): GAGVSQSPRYKVTKRGQDVTLRCDPISSHATLYWYQQALGQGPEFLTYFNYEAQPDKSGLPSDRFSAERPEGSISTLTIQRTEQRDSAMYRCASSLEGTGGIETQYFGPGTRLLVL.

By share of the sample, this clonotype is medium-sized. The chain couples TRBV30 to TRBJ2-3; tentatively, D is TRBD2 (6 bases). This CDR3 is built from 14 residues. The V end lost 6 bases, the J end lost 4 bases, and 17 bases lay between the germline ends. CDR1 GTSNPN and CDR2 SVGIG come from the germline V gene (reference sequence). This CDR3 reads CACRDSGPPDTQYF. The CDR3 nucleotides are TGTGCCTGCCGGGACTCGGGACCCCCAGATACGCAGTATTTT. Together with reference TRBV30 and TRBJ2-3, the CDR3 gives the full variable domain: SQTIHQWPATLVQPVGSPLSLECTVEGTSNPNLYWYRQAAGRGLQLLFYSVGIGQISSEVPQNLSASRPQDRQFILSSKKLLLSDSGFYLCACRDSGPPDTQYFGPGTRLTVL.

CDR3 in DNA: TGCGCCAGCAGCTTGGGTACGTCGGGACAGGTGATCGCTGAAGCTTTCTTT. Residues: CASSLGTSGQVIAEAFF. This chain links TRBV5-1 with TRBJ1-1, with 8 bases aligning to TRBD1. The V and J ends lost 0 bases and 6 bases, in that order; junction bases with no gene match: 13. Germline values: CDR1 SGHRS, CDR2 YFSETQ. The CDR3 has 17 amino acids. Filled out from reference TRBV5-1 and TRBJ1-1, the complete variable domain reads KAGVTQTPRYLIKTRGQQVTLSCSPISGHRSVSWYQQTPGQGLQFLFEYFSETQRNKGNFPGRFSGRQFSNSRSEMNVSTLELGDSALYLCASSLGTSGQVIAEAFFGQGTRLTVV.

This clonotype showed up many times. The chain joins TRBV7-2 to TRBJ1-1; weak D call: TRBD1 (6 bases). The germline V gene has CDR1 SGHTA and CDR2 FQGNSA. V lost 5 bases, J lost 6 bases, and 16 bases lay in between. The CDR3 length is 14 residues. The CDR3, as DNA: TGTGCCAGCAGCGGGGCCCAGGGGAGAGCTGAAGCTTTCTTT. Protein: CASSGAQGRAEAFF.

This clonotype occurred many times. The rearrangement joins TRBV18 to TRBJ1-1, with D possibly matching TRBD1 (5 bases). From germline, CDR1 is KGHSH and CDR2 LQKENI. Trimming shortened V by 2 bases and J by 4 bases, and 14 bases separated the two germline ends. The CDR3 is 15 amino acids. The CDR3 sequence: CASSPEGRLTTEAFF. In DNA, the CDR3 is TGTGCCAGCTCACCAGAGGGACGGCTGACCACTGAAGCTTTCTTT.